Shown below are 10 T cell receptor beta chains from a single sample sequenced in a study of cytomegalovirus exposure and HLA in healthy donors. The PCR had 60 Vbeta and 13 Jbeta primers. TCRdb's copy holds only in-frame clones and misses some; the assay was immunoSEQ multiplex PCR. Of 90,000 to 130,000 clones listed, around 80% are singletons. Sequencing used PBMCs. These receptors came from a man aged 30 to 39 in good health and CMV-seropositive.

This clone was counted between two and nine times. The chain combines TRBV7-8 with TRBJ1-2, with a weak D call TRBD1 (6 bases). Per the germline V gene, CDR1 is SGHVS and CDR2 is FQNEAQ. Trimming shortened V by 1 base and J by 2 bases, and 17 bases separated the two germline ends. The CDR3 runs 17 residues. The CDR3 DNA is TGTGCCAGCAGCTTAGTTGTTCGGGGGGCGGGGAACTATGGCTACACCTTC. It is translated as CASSLVVRGAGNYGYTF.

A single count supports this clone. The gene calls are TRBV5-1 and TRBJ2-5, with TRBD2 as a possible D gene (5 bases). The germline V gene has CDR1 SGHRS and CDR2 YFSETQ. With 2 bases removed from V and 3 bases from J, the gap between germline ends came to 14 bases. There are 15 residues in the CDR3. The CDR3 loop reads CASSLLTRLEETQYF. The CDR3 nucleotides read TGCGCCAGCAGCTTATTAACTAGACTGGAAGAGACCCAGTACTTC.

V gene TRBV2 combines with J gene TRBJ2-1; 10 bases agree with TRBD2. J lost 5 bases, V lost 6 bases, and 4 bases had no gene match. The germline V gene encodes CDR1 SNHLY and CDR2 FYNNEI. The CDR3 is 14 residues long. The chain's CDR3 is CASRPTSGDNEQFF. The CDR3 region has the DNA TGTGCCAGCAGGCCTACTAGCGGGGACAATGAGCAGTTCTTC.

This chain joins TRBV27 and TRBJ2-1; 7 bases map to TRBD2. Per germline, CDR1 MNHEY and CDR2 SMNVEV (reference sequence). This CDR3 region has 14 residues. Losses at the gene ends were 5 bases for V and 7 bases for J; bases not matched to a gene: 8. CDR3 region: CASSQRLAENEQFF. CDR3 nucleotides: TGTGCCAGCAGTCAACGACTAGCTGAAAATGAGCAGTTCTTC.

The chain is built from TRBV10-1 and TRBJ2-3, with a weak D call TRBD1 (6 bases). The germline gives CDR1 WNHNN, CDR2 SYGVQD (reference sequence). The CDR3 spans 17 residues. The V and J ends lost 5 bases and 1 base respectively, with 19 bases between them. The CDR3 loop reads CASSLGLGADRTDTQYF. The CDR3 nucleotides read TGCGCCAGCAGTTTGGGGCTGGGGGCTGATCGCACAGATACGCAGTATTTT.

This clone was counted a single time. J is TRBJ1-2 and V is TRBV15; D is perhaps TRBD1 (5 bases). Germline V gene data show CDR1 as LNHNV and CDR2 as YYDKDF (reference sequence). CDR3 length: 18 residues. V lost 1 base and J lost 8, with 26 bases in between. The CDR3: CATSRVGGTTQTYRGYTF. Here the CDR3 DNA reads TGTGCCACCAGCAGAGTGGGGGGAACAACCCAAACCTACAGGGGCTACACCTTC.

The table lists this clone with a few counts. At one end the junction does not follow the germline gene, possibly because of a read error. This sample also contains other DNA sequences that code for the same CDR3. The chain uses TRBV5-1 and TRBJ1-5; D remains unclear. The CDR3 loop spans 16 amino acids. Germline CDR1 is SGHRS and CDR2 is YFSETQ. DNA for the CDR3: TGTGCCAGCAGCTTGGGCGGGATGTTTAGCAATCAGCCCCAGCATTTT. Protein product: CASSLGGMFSNQPQHF.

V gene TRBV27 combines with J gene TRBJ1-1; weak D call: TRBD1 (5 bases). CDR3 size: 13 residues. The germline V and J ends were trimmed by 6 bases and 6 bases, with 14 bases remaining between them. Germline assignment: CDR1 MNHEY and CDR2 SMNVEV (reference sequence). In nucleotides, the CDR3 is TGTGCCAGCAGCCCCAGGCTGACAGCTGAAGCTTTCTTT. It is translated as CASSPRLTAEAFF.

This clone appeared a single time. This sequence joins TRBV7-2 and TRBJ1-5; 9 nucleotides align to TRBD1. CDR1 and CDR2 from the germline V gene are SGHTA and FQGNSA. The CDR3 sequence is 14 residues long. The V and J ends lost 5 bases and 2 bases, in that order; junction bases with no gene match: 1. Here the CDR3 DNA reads TGTGCCAGCAGCCGGGACAGGGGCAATCAGCCCCAGCATTTT. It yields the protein CASSRDRGNQPQHF.

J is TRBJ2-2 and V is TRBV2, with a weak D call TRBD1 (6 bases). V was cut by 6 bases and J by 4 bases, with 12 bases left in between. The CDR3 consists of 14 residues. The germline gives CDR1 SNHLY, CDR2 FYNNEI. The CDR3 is CASRYDRSTGELFF. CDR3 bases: TGTGCCAGCAGATACGACAGGAGCACCGGGGAGCTGTTTTTT.